The count of the clone carrying this TCR beta chain is one. Its specificity is not known. The sample belongs to a study of shared clonotypes between healthy human individuals. Once extracted for a subset, genomic DNA was divided evenly among several immunoSEQ plates. Unsorted PBMC DNA underwent sequencing on ten immunoSEQ deep assay plates. The table came from immunoSEQ multiplex PCR; TCRdb's copy has only in-frame clones and leaves some out. The sample includes around 430,000 clones, about 76% seen only once; the top ten take about 12%. Notes on the study in general: Among donors, the sharing of clonotypes was expected to be influenced by sequencing depth.

Germline loops: CDR1 MRHNA, CDR2 SNTAGT. V shed 5 bases and J shed 0 bases, with 14 bases lying between them. The CDR3 length is 16 residues. Sequencing was performed on PBMCs. The sequence derives from a woman aged 35 to 49 in good health. Some clones in this sample may be carry-over from other donors' samples. V gene TRBV6-4 combines with J gene TRBJ2-1; maybe TRBD1 (6 bases). Here the CDR3 reads CASSRDRTGSYNEQFF. CDR3 in DNA: TGTGCCAGCAGTCGAGACAGGACTGGCTCCTACAATGAGCAGTTCTTC.